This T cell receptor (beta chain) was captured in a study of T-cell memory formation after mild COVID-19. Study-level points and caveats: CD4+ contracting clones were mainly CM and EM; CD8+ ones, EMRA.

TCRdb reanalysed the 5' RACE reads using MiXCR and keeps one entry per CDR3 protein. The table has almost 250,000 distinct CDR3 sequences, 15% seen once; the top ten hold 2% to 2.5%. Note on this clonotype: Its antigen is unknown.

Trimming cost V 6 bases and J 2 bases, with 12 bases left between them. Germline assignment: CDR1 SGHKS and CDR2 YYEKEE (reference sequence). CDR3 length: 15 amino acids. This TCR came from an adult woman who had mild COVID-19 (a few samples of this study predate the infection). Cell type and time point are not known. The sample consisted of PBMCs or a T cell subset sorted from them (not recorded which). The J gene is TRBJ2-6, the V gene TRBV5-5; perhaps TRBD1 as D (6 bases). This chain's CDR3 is CASTQGPAGANVLTF. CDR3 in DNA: TGTGCCAGCACCCAGGGGCCCGCTGGGGCCAACGTCCTGACTTTC.